This record concerns one TCR beta chain sequence. Its specificity is not known. The data are from a study of cytomegalovirus exposure and HLA in healthy donors. Study findings and constraints: One variant, a missense change in DCLRE1C, was linked in a later analysis to TCR beta V- and J-gene trimming. According to an earlier analysis, most TCR beta V segments yielded productive rearrangements about 87% or about 30% of the time. A later analysis found common viral pathogens apparently linked to several of the most significant clusters. Immune exposure information comprised only CMV serostatus.

The V gene end was trimmed by 2 bases and the J gene end by 6 bases; junction bases not matched to a gene: 7. From germline, CDR1 is GTSNPN and CDR2 SVGIG (reference sequence). The CDR3 sequence is 14 residues long. The PCR was carried out with 60 Vbeta primers and 13 Jbeta primers. Data came from immunoSEQ multiplex PCR; TCRdb stores just in-frame clones and leaves some out. The table lists approximately 150,000 clones, roughly 80% of them singletons. The clonotype originates from a young man in good health and CMV-seropositive. The sequencing input was PBMCs. This chain uses TRBV30 with TRBJ1-2, with TRBD1 matching 9 bases. CDR3 residues: CAWSPRDRENGYTF. Written as DNA, the CDR3 is TGTGCCTGGAGTCCTCGGGACAGGGAGAATGGCTACACCTTC. The full variable domain, completed using reference TRBV30 and TRBJ1-2, is SQTIHQWPATLVQPVGSPLSLECTVEGTSNPNLYWYRQAAGRGLQLLFYSVGIGQISSEVPQNLSASRPQDRQFILSSKKLLLSDSGFYLCAWSPRDRENGYTFGSGTRLTVV.